This entry features one T cell receptor beta chain sequence. Study processing details: Nucleated cell number was recorded as an estimate derived from reference gene primer amplification. The protocol was immunoSEQ multiplex PCR, while the TCRdb copy is restricted to in-frame clones and leaves out a portion. V and J calls plus clone size are reproduced from that table; the DNA served to infer D and trimming. The sample shows approximately 160,000 clones, about 79% of them seen only once. These data belong to a study of blood T cell repertoires in COVID-19. About the study: Whether acute or convalescent, the COVID-19 samples came from the United States, Italy and Spain. The analysed material was cDNA or gDNA that came from T cells, B-cell-depleted T cells, or PBMCs.

Germline CDR1 is LGHDT and CDR2 is YNNKEL (reference sequence). The trim removed 3 bases at V and 1 base at J, leaving 1 base unmatched. The CDR3 is 15 amino acids. The receptor was isolated from a woman between 50 and 59 years old in a cohort sampled during active or convalescent COVID-19. Sequenced sample: peripheral blood. J is TRBJ2-4 and V is TRBV3-1 (or the pseudogene TRBV3-2), with 9 bases aligning to TRBD1. CDR3 residues: CASSQTGGAKNIQYF. In nucleotides, the CDR3 is TGTGCCAGCAGCCAGACAGGGGGGGCCAAAAACATTCAGTACTTC.